Below, 18 T cell receptor beta chains from the same sample are listed, as sequenced in a study of response to subunit inactivated influenza vaccine. From the RT-PCR reads, TCRdb called clonotypes with MiXCR, one entry per CDR3 protein. The table records more than 550,000 distinct CDR3 sequences, roughly 12% of them present only once. This same sample was also part of a study on T cells expressing NK-cell markers. This second study notes: 5'RACE template switching with UMIs produced the TCR beta cDNA.

Sequenced material: PBMCs from blood, taken on the day of vaccination. The origin of the receptors is a man aged 50 to 59 who received an inactivated influenza vaccine.

This clonotype came up a few times. This chain joins TRBV4-3 and TRBJ2-1, with 16 bases lining up with TRBD2. This CDR3 spans 17 amino acids. V lost 4 bases, J lost 2 bases, and 2 bases stayed unmatched. Germline-derived CDR1 and CDR2 are LGHNA and YSLEER. The CDR3 DNA is TGCGCCAGCAGCCGGGGGACTAGCGGGAGGGCCTACAATGAGCAGTTCTTC. Protein sequence: CASSRGTSGRAYNEQFF.

The chain employs TRBV5-5 and TRBJ2-3, with D maybe TRBD2 (5 bases). The CDR3 runs to 15 residues. The germline V and J ends were trimmed by 2 bases and 1 base, with 11 bases remaining between them. Germline V lookup: CDR1 SGHKS, CDR2 YYEKEE (reference sequence). CDR3 bases: TGTGCCAGCAGCTTACGGGGAATCGGCACAGATACGCAGTATTTT. Translating it yields CASSLRGIGTDTQYF.

The chain is built from TRBV29-1 and TRBJ2-4; D possibly corresponds to TRBD1 (5 bases). The CDR3 extends over 11 amino acids. The germline V gene has CDR1 SQVTM and CDR2 ANQGSEA. The germline V and J ends were trimmed by 6 bases and 5 bases, with 8 bases remaining between them. The CDR3 loop reads CSVGHQNIQYF. CDR3 DNA: TGCAGCGTAGGACATCAAAACATTCAGTACTTC.

This clonotype was seen more than once but under ten times. V and J are TRBV7-2 and TRBJ2-7; 9 bases fit TRBD1. The CDR3 length is 16 residues. Germline CDR1 SGHTA, CDR2 FQGNSA. The V segment lost 4 bases and the J segment 2 bases; nucleotides outside the gene matches: 9. In DNA, the CDR3 is TGTGCCAGCAGCTCACACGGGACAGGGACTGCCTACGAGCAGTACTTC. It is translated as CASSSHGTGTAYEQYF. Full variable domain (missing parts from reference TRBV7-2 and TRBJ2-7): GAGVSQSPSNKVTEKGKDVELRCDPISGHTALYWYRQSLGQGLEFLIYFQGNSAPDKSGLPSDRFSAERTGGSVSTLTIQRTQQEDSAVYLCASSSHGTGTAYEQYFGPGTRLTVT.

The V gene is TRBV4-3, the J gene TRBJ2-1, with 13 positions matching TRBD2. The germline V gene encodes CDR1 LGHNA and CDR2 YSLEER. V shed 2 bases, J shed 10 bases, and the junction held 8 bases outside the gene matches. The CDR3 runs 16 residues. CDR3 DNA: TGCGCCAGCAGCCAAAACGGACTAGCGGGAGCAAGGGAGCAGTTCTTC. Encoded protein: CASSQNGLAGAREQFF.

This clonotype was found a few times. The gene calls are TRBV5-1 and TRBJ2-1; TRBD2 aligns across 8 bases. The CDR3 loop spans 16 amino acids. Trimming cost V 3 bases and J 5 bases; bases outside gene matches: 10. Germline assignment: CDR1 SGHRS and CDR2 YFSETQ. For the CDR3, the DNA is TGCGCCAGCAGCTGGGGACTAGGGGCTGAGGACAATGAGCAGTTCTTC. Its translation is CASSWGLGAEDNEQFF.

V and J are TRBV29-1 and TRBJ2-7, with a possible D match to TRBD2 (7 bases). The V gene's germline CDR1 is SQVTM and CDR2 ANQGSEA. This CDR3 spans 12 amino acids. V lost 7 bases and J lost 2, with 12 bases in between. The chain's CDR3 is CSAGRGPYEQYF. CDR3 coding DNA: TGCAGCGCTGGGCGGGGGCCCTACGAGCAGTACTTC.

This clonotype has just one count. The chain joins TRBV13 to TRBJ2-7; no clear D gene. With 7 bases removed from V and 0 bases from J, the gap between germline ends came to 13 bases. There are 14 residues in the CDR3. CDR1 and CDR2 from the germline V gene are PRHDT and FYEKMQ (reference sequence). This CDR3 reads CASNLSSSSYEQYF. The CDR3 DNA reads as TGTGCCAGCAACCTCTCATCCAGCTCCTACGAGCAGTACTTC.

This clonotype was picked up a small number of times. The chain couples TRBV6-2 or TRBV6-3 to TRBJ1-3; D ambiguous. This CDR3 has 17 amino acids. Germline V lookup: CDR1 MNHEY, CDR2 SVGEGT. Deletions cut 2 bases from V and 0 bases from J, with 14 bases between. CDR3 DNA: TGTGCCAGCAGTTACCACCGGACCGACTTCTCTGGAAACACCATATATTTT. This sequence encodes CASSYHRTDFSGNTIYF.

This clonotype was recorded a few times. The chain links TRBV11-2 to TRBJ2-2; D may be TRBD2 (5 bases). In germline, CDR1 is SGHAT, CDR2 FQNNGV. V gave up 5 bases and J gave up 0 bases, with 22 bases separating them. The CDR3 totals 19 residues. CDR3 bases: TGTGCCAGCAGCCCCTATCCTGCGAGGGCCCCATCGAACACCGGGGAGCTGTTTTTT. Translating gives CASSPYPARAPSNTGELFF.

This clonotype was seen a few times. This chain uses TRBV30 with TRBJ2-1; D tentatively reads TRBD1 or TRBD2 (5 bases each). Germline lookup yields CDR1 GTSNPN and CDR2 SVGIG (reference sequence). The CDR3 extends over 13 amino acids. The V and J ends lost 1 base and 3 bases respectively, with 7 bases between them. Here the CDR3 DNA reads TGTGCCTGGAGTGGGGGGTTCTACAATGAGCAGTTCTTC. It yields the protein CAWSGGFYNEQFF.

This clonotype was seen a handful of times. The genes are TRBV7-2 and TRBJ1-5; 9 bases fit TRBD1. Unmatched junction bases numbered 12, after V lost 5 bases and J lost 7 bases. This CDR3 contains 16 residues. The V gene's germline CDR1 is SGHTA and CDR2 FQGNSA. The CDR3 coding sequence is TGTGCCAGCAGCCCAGCGACACCCGGGACAGGGCAGCCCCAGCATTTT. It translates to CASSPATPGTGQPQHF.

The V call is TRBV6-1, the J call TRBJ2-3, with 8 bases that match TRBD2. V dropped 2 bases and J dropped 5; count of bases not matched to a gene: 12. This CDR3 has 17 amino acids. Per germline, CDR1 MNHNS and CDR2 SASEGT. DNA of the CDR3: TGTGCCAGCAGTGAAATTCGCAGCGGACTAGCATTAGATACGCAGTATTTT. It translates to CASSEIRSGLALDTQYF.

This clonotype was picked up a small number of times. V gene TRBV18 combines with J gene TRBJ1-2; maybe TRBD1 (5 bases). V dropped 2 bases and J dropped 2 bases, with 12 bases sitting between them. This CDR3 is built from 15 residues. CDR1 and CDR2 (germline): KGHSH, LQKENI. The DNA for the CDR3 is TGTGCCAGCTCACCAGTCTCAGGGCCAAACTATGGCTACACCTTC. This codes for CASSPVSGPNYGYTF.

The chain is built from TRBV29-1 and TRBJ1-2; a possible D gene is TRBD1 (5 bases). The germline V and J ends were trimmed by 6 bases and 4 bases, with 12 bases remaining between them. Looked up from germline, CDR1 is SQVTM and CDR2 is ANQGSEA. The CDR3 has 12 amino acids. This chain's CDR3 is CSVASGAYGYTF. CDR3 bases: TGCAGCGTCGCCTCCGGGGCCTATGGCTACACCTTC.

In this sample, this clonotype turned up a few times. The V call is TRBV7-9, the J call TRBJ2-3; D is uncertain. Trimming removed 5 bases at V and 2 bases at J, with 20 bases between. The germline gives CDR1 SEHNR, CDR2 FQNEAQ (reference sequence). This CDR3 is built from 17 residues. The CDR3 DNA is TGTGCCAGCAGCCTTACACGGCAGGCCCTCAACACAGATACGCAGTATTTT. Translation gives CASSLTRQALNTDTQYF.

The chain joins TRBV7-6 to TRBJ2-1; 9 bases are a match to TRBD2. Trimming took 1 base from V and 10 from J; bases not matched to a gene: 11. The CDR3 runs to 16 residues. Germline CDR1 is SGHVS and CDR2 is FNYEAQ. CDR3 bases: TGTGCCAGCAGCTTAGTATTGCGGGAGGGCCTAGGAGAGCAGTTCTTC. As protein: CASSLVLREGLGEQFF.

V gene TRBV7-6 combines with J gene TRBJ2-3; D is perhaps TRBD1 (5 bases). Germline loops: CDR1 SGHVS, CDR2 FNYEAQ. V shed 5 bases and J shed 7 bases, with 16 bases lying between them. The CDR3 extends over 14 amino acids. The CDR3 coding sequence is TGTGCCAGCAGCCTTCGCACAGGTCGCAATACGCAGTATTTT. This sequence encodes CASSLRTGRNTQYF.